This T cell receptor beta chain was recovered during a study of blood T cells in healthy people across ages. For the study at large: About one barcoded beta molecule per two T cells was captured by template switching. The study's findings and limits: Older age coincided with a roughly linear decline in TCR beta diversity per million T cells.

As for this clonotype: The antigen remains undetermined. One base away lies a much larger clone, so this may be a sequencing read error.

V lost 0 bases to trimming and J lost 7 bases, with 19 bases between them. The CDR3 is made up of 15 amino acids. Germline values: CDR1 DFQATT, CDR2 SNEGSKA (reference sequence). Primers used in a second PCR of roughly 7 to 12 cycles were a sample-barcoded 5' primer and a J-beta primer mix. TCRdb re-analysed the 5' RACE reads in MiXCR, keeping a single row per CDR3 protein. The table lists 850,000 to 950,000 distinct CDR3 sequences, about 30% of them singletons, with approximately 15% in the top ten. Each of the donors had 8 to 10 milliliters of peripheral blood drawn into EDTA-treated Vacutainer tubes.

The source material was blood. The rearrangement uses TRBV20-1 and TRBJ2-7; D is possibly TRBD1 or TRBD2 (6 bases each). This TCR was sampled from a woman of 80 years or more in good health. The CDR3 DNA is TGCAGTGCTAGAGACAGGATCTTGGGGGGCAATGAGCAGTACTTC. Its protein product is CSARDRILGGNEQYF.